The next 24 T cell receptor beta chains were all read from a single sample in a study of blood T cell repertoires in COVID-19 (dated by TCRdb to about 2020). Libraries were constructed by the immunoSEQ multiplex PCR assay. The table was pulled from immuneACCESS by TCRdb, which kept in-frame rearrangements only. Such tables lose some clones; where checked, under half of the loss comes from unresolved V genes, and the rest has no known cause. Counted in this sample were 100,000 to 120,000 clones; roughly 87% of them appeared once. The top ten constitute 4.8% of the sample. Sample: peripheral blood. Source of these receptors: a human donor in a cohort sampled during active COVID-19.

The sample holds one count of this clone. CDR3 amino acids: CASGASGPVAHNEQFF. CDR3 in DNA: TGTGCCAGCGGGGCTAGCGGGCCAGTGGCCCACAATGAGCAGTTCTTC. This chain links TRBV9 with TRBJ2-1, with 8 nucleotides matching TRBD2. V shed 7 bases, J shed 5 bases, and the junction held 14 bases outside the gene matches. This CDR3 spans 16 amino acids. Germline values: CDR1 SGDLS, CDR2 YYNGEE. Drawing the rest from reference TRBV9 and TRBJ2-1, the complete variable domain is DSGVTQTPKHLITATGQRVTLRCSPRSGDLSVYWYQQSLDQGLQFLIQYYNGEERAKGNILERFSAQQFPDLHSELNLSSLELGDSALYFCASGASGPVAHNEQFFGPGTRLTVL.

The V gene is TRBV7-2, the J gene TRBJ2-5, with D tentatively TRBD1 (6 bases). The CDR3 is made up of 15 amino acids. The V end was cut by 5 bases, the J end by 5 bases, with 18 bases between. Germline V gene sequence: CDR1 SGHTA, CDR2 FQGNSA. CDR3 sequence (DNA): TGTGCCAGCAGCGCTGGGGGCTCGGGCCCGGAGACCCAGTACTTC. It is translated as CASSAGGSGPETQYF.

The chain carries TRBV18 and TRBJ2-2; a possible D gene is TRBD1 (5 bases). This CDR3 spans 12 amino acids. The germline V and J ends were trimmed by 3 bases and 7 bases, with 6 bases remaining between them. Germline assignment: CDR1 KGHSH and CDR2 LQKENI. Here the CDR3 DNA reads TGTGCCAGCTCACCTACAGGCGGGGAGCTGTTTTTT. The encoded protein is CASSPTGGELFF.

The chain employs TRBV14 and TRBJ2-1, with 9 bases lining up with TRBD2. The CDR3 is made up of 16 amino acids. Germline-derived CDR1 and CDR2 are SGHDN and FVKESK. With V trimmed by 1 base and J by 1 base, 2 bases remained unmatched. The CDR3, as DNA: TGTGCCAGCAGCCAAGGGGCGGGGGGGTCCTACAATGAGCAGTTCTTC. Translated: CASSQGAGGSYNEQFF.

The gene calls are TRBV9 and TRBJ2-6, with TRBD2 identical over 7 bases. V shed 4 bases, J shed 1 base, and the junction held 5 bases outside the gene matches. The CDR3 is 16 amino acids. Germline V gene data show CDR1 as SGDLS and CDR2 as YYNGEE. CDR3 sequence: CASSFPGGSGANVLTF. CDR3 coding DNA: TGTGCCAGCAGCTTCCCCGGGGGGTCTGGGGCCAACGTCCTGACTTTC.

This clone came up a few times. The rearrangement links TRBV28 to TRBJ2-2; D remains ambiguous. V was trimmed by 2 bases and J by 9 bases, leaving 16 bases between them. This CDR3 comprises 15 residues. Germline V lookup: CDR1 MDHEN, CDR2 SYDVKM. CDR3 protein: CASSLTPRRARELFF. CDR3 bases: TGTGCCAGCAGTTTAACCCCTAGGCGCGCGCGGGAGCTGTTTTTT. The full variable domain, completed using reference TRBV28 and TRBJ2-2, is DVKVTQSSRYLVKRTGEKVFLECVQDMDHENMFWYRQDPGLGLRLIYFSYDVKMKEKGDIPEGYSVSREKKERFSLILESASTNQTSMYLCASSLTPRRARELFFGEGSRLTVL.

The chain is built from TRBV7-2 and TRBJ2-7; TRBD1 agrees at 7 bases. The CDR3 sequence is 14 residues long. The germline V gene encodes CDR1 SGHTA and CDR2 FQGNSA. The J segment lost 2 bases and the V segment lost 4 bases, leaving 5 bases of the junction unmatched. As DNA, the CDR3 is TGTGCCAGCAGCTCACGACAGGGAGCCTACGAGCAGTACTTC. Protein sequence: CASSSRQGAYEQYF.

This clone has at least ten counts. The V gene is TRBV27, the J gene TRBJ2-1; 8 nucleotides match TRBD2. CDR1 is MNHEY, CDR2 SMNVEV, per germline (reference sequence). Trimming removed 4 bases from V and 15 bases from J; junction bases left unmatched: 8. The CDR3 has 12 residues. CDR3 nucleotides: TGTGCCAGCAGTTCCCAAGCGGGAGAGAGGTTCTTC. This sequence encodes CASSSQAGERFF.

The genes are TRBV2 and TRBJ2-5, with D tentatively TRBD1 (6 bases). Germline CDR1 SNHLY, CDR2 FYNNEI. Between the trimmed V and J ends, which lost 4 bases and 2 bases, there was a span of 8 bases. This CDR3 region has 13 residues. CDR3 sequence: CASSGDTQETQYF. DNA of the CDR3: TGTGCCAGCAGTGGGGACACTCAAGAGACCCAGTACTTC.

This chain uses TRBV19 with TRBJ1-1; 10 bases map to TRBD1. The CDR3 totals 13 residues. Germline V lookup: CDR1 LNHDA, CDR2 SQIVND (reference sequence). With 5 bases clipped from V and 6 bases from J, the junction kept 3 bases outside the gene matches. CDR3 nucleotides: TGTGCCAGTAGTCGGGACAGGGGCCCTGAAGCTTTCTTT. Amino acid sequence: CASSRDRGPEAFF.

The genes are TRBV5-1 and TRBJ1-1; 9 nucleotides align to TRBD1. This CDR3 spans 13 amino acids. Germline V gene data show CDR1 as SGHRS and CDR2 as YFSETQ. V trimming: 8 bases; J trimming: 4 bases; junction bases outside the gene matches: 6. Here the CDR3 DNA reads TGCGCCAGTACAGGGGGCCGGGGCACTGAAGCTTTCTTT. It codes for CASTGGRGTEAFF.

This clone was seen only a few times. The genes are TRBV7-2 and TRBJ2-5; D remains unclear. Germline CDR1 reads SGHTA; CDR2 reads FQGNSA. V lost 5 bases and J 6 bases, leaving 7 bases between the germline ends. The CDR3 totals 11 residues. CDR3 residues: CASSPGQTQYF. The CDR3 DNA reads TGTGCCAGCAGCCCCGGTCAGACCCAGTACTTC. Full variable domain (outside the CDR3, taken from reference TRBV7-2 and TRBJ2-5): GAGVSQSPSNKVTEKGKDVELRCDPISGHTALYWYRQSLGQGLEFLIYFQGNSAPDKSGLPSDRFSAERTGGSVSTLTIQRTQQEDSAVYLCASSPGQTQYFGPGTRLLVL.

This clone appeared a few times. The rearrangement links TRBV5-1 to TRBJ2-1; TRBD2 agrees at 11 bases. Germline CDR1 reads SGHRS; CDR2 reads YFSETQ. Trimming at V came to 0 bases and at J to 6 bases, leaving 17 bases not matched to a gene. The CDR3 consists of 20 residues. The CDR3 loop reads CASSLGGELAGAMLGNEQFF. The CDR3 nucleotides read TGCGCCAGCAGCTTGGGAGGGGAACTAGCGGGAGCAATGTTGGGCAATGAGCAGTTCTTC. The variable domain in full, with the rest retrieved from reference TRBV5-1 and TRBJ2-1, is KAGVTQTPRYLIKTRGQQVTLSCSPISGHRSVSWYQQTPGQGLQFLFEYFSETQRNKGNFPGRFSGRQFSNSRSEMNVSTLELGDSALYLCASSLGGELAGAMLGNEQFFGPGTRLTVL.

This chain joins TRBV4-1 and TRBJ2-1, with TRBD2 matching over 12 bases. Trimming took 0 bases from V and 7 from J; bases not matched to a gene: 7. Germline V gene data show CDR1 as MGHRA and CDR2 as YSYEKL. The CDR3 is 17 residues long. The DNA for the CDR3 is TGCGCCAGCAGCCAAGATATAGGGACTAGCGGGCTTAATGAGCAGTTCTTC. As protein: CASSQDIGTSGLNEQFF.

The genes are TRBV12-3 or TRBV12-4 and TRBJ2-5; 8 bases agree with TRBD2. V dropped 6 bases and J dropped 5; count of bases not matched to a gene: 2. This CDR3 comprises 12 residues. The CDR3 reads CASSRTSETQYF. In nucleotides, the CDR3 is TGTGCCAGCAGCAGGACTAGCGAGACCCAGTACTTC.

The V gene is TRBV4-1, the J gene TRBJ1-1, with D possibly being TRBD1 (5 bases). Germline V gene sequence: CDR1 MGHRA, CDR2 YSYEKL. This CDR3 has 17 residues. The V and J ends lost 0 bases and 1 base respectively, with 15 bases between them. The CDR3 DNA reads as TGCGCCAGCAGCCAAGATTGGCGGGGACTTTGGAACACTGAAGCTTTCTTT. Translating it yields CASSQDWRGLWNTEAFF.

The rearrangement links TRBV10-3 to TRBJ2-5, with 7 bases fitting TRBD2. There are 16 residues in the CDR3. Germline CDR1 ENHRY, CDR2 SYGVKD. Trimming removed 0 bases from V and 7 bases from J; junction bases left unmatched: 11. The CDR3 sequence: CAISESTSGLKVTQYF. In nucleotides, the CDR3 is TGTGCCATCAGTGAGTCGACATCGGGACTAAAGGTGACCCAGTACTTC.

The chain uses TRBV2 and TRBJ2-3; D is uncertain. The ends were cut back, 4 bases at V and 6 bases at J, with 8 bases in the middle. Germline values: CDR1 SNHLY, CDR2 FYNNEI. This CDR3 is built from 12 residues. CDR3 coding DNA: TGTGCCAGCAGTGGTCTGTTGGATACGCAGTATTTT. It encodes CASSGLLDTQYF. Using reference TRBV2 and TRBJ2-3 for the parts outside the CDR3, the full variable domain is EPEVTQTPSHQVTQMGQEVILRCVPISNHLYFYWYRQILGQKVEFLVSFYNNEISEKSEIFDDQFSVERPDGSNFTLKIRSTKLEDSAMYFCASSGLLDTQYFGPGTRLTVL.

The CDR3 protein is CAISESGGTGAHEQYF. Here the CDR3 DNA reads TGTGCCATCAGTGAGTCAGGGGGGACAGGGGCTCACGAGCAGTACTTC. This rearrangement joins TRBV10-3 to TRBJ2-7, with TRBD1 matching 10 bases. The CDR3 consists of 16 residues. The germline V gene has CDR1 ENHRY and CDR2 SYGVKD. Trimming at V came to 0 bases and at J to 5 bases, leaving 7 bases not matched to a gene.

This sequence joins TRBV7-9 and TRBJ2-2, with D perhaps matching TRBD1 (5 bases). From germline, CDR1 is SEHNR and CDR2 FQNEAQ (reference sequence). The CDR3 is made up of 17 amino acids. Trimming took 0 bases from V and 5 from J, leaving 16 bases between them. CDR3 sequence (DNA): TGTGCCAGCAGCTTAGCAGGGGCACGAACCGGTACCGGGGAGCTGTTTTTT. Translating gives CASSLAGARTGTGELFF.

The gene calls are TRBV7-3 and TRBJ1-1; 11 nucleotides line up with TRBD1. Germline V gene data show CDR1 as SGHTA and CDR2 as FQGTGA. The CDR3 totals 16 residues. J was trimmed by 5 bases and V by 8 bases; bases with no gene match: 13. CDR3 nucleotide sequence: TGTGCCAGCCGATTATCACCGGGACAGGGGGATACTGAAGCTTTCTTT. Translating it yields CASRLSPGQGDTEAFF. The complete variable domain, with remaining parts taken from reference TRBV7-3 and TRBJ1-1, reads GAGVSQTPSNKVTEKGKYVELRCDPISGHTALYWYRQSLGQGPEFLIYFQGTGAADDSGLPNDRFFAVRPEGSVSTLKIQRTERGDSAVYLCASRLSPGQGDTEAFFGQGTRLTVV.

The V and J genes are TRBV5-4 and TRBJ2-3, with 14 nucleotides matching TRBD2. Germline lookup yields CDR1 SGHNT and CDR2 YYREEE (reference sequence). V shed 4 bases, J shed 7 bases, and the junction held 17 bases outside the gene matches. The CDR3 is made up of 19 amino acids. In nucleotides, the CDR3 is TGTGCCAGCAGCCCGACCTTAACGCCGGGACTAGCGGGAGCCCATACGCAGTATTTT. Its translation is CASSPTLTPGLAGAHTQYF.

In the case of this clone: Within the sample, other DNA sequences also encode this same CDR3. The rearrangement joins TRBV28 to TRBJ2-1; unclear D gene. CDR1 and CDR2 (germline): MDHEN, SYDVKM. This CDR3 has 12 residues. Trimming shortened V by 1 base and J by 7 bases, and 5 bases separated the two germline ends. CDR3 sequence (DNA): TGTGCCAGCAGTTTATTGGCTAATGAGCAGTTCTTC. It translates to CASSLLANEQFF.

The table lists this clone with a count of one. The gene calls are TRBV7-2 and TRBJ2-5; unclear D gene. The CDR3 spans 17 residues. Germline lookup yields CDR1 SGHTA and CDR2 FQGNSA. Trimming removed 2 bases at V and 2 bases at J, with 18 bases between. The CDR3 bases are TGTGCCAGCAGCTTACCCCATGACAACACCTATCAAGAGACCCAGTACTTC. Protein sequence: CASSLPHDNTYQETQYF.